A single sample is the source of the 9 T cell receptor beta chains below, sequenced in a study of blood T cell repertoires in COVID-19 (dated by TCRdb to 2020 to 2022). The protocol used for the library was the immunoSEQ multiplex PCR assay. Held by TCRdb, this immuneACCESS table contains in-frame sequences only and omits some clones. Under half of the omission traces to an unresolved V gene where checked; the cause of the rest is unknown. The sample contains around 260,000 clones, about 86% of them found a single time. Approximately 15% of the sample is taken by the ten largest. The sample taken for sequencing was peripheral blood. Receptors originate from a person in their 70s with COVID-19, enrolled during active disease.

This clone was seen a handful of times. The chain couples TRBV5-4 to TRBJ1-5, with D possibly matching TRBD1 (5 bases). CDR3 size: 15 residues. Between the trimmed V and J ends, which lost 1 base and 5 bases, there was a span of 13 bases. Germline V lookup: CDR1 SGHNT, CDR2 YYREEE (reference sequence). Here the CDR3 DNA reads TGTGCCAGCAGCTTGATCCCGGGGGTCGATCAGCCCCAGCATTTT. Translated: CASSLIPGVDQPQHF.

The rearrangement joins TRBV7-6 to TRBJ1-1; 7 bases agree with TRBD1. There are 14 residues in the CDR3. Germline V CDR1 and CDR2: SGHVS, FNYEAQ. The junction had 5 bases not matched to a gene; V was cut back by 1 base and J by 6 bases. CDR3 region: CASSLVTGNPEAFF. CDR3 sequence (DNA): TGTGCCAGCAGCTTAGTGACAGGGAATCCTGAAGCTTTCTTT.

The rearrangement uses TRBV15 and TRBJ1-5, with 7 bases lining up with TRBD1. The germline gives CDR1 LNHNV, CDR2 YYDKDF (reference sequence). CDR3 length: 15 residues. J lost 1 base, V lost 0 bases, and 0 bases had no gene match. Here the CDR3 DNA reads TGTGCCACCAGCAGAGAACAGGGGAGCAATCAGCCCCAGCATTTT. Translated: CATSREQGSNQPQHF.

The chain links TRBV7-9 to TRBJ2-5; TRBD2 matches at 8 bases. CDR1 is SEHNR, CDR2 FQNEAQ, per germline (reference sequence). CDR3 length: 15 amino acids. V was pared by 5 bases and J by 1 base, with 6 bases of the junction left unmatched. The chain's CDR3 is CASSLLRGVQETQYF. In DNA, the CDR3 is TGTGCCAGCAGCCTTCTGCGGGGGGTCCAAGAGACCCAGTACTTC.

The genes are TRBV5-1 and TRBJ2-1; TRBD2 might be the D (6 bases). Deletions cut 2 bases from V and 4 bases from J, with 10 bases between. The CDR3 has 14 amino acids. The germline V gene encodes CDR1 SGHRS and CDR2 YFSETQ. CDR3 nucleotide sequence: TGCGCCAGCAGCTTACTAGCACAGTACAATGAGCAGTTCTTC. It codes for CASSLLAQYNEQFF.

The chain is built from TRBV19 and TRBJ1-1; D is perhaps TRBD1 (6 bases). This CDR3 is 15 amino acids long. Germline assignment: CDR1 LNHDA and CDR2 SQIVND (reference sequence). Trimming removed 1 base from V and 0 bases from J, with 9 bases in between. This chain's CDR3 is CASSIGQVMNTEAFF. The DNA of the CDR3 is TGTGCCAGTAGTATAGGACAGGTAATGAACACTGAAGCTTTCTTT.

This chain links TRBV27 with TRBJ1-1, with D uncertain. The V end was cut by 3 bases, the J end by 0 bases, with 8 bases between. Germline V gene lookup returns CDR1 MNHEY and CDR2 SMNVEV (reference sequence). This CDR3 is built from 14 residues. In DNA form, the CDR3 reads TGTGCCAGCAGTTTTTTGGCCATGAACACTGAAGCTTTCTTT. This encodes CASSFLAMNTEAFF.

This clone was seen just once. The V call is TRBV27, the J call TRBJ1-2; D is possibly TRBD1 (6 bases). The CDR3 is 14 amino acids. Trimming removed 2 bases at V and 5 bases at J, with 12 bases between. CDR1 MNHEY and CDR2 SMNVEV come from the germline V gene (reference sequence). The DNA for the CDR3 is TGTGCCAGCAGTTTAAGTACAGGGCGGTATGGCTACACCTTC. Translating it yields CASSLSTGRYGYTF.

This clone has just a few counts. V usage is TRBV7-2 and J usage is TRBJ2-3; D gene ambiguous. Germline values: CDR1 SGHTA, CDR2 FQGNSA. V was shortened by 1 base and J by 2 bases, with 7 bases between the two germline ends. The length of the CDR3 is 14 residues. The CDR3 loop reads CASSLVGPTDTQYF. In DNA form, the CDR3 reads TGTGCCAGCAGCTTAGTGGGCCCCACAGATACGCAGTATTTT.